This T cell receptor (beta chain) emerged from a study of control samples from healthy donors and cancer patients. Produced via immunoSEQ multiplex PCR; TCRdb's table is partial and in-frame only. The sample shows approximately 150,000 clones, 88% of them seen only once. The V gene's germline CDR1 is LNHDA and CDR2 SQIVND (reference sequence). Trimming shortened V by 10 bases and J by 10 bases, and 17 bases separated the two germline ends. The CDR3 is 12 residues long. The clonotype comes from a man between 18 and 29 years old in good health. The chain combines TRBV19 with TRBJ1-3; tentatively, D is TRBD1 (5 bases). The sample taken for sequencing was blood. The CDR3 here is CATRDPEGTIYF. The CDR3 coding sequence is TGTGCCACTCGGGACCCTGAGGGGACCATATATTTT.